These 20 T cell receptor beta chains came from one sample sequenced in a study of T cells in women clearing cervical HPV infection. The data were produced by immunoSEQ multiplex PCR, yet TCRdb's version contains in-frame clones alone and is incomplete. The sample shows around 29,000 clones, and about 2.8% sits with its ten largest clones. The specimen sequenced was blood buffy coat. Receptors originate from a woman between 18 and 75 years old with a cervical HPV16 infection that either progressed to CIN3+ or cleared (not recorded which).

Details on this clone: The read terminates 3 residues before the CDR3 end, so the remaining end is supplied by the germline J gene. The chain joins TRBV30 to TRBJ2-2, with D possibly being TRBD1 (5 bases). There are 15 residues in the CDR3. Trimming cost V 4 bases and J 4 bases, with 16 bases left between them. Germline V gene sequence: CDR1 GTSNPN, CDR2 SVGIG (reference sequence). CDR3 amino acids: CAWKSSDSLTGELFF. CDR3 DNA (partial): TGTGCCTGGAAATCTAGTGACAGTCTCACCGGGGAG. Full variable domain (outside the CDR3, taken from reference TRBV30 and TRBJ2-2): SQTIHQWPATLVQPVGSPLSLECTVEGTSNPNLYWYRQAAGRGLQLLFYSVGIGQISSEVPQNLSASRPQDRQFILSSKKLLLSDSGFYLCAWKSSDSLTGELFFGEGSRLTVL.

In regard to this clone: The read ends 3 residues early relative to the CDR3; the germline J gene fills the gap. This chain connects TRBV29-1 to TRBJ1-2; 9 bases map to TRBD1. J gave up 2 bases and V 5 bases, and 12 bases lay outside the gene matches. The CDR3 runs to 16 residues. The germline V gene encodes CDR1 SQVTM and CDR2 ANQGSEA. CDR3 DNA, as far as it was read: TGCAGCGTTTATGGGACCCGGGACAGGGTAAACTATGGC. Its translation is CSVYGTRDRVNYG. The whole CDR3 is CSVYGTRDRVNYGYTF.

Concerning this clone itself: The observed sequence ends 3 residues before the CDR3 terminus, with the missing tail filled in from the germline J gene. The chain has TRBV7-9 and TRBJ2-3, with 8 nucleotides matching TRBD2. The ends lost 5 bases at V and 3 bases at J; junction bases unmatched: 7. The CDR3 covers 15 residues. Germline V gene lookup returns CDR1 SEHNR and CDR2 FQNEAQ (reference sequence). The CDR3 DNA, read in part, is TGTGCCAGCAGCCCGGGGGGACTAGAAACAGATACG. It specifies CASSPGGLETDT. The whole CDR3 sequence reads CASSPGGLETDTQYF.

A word on this clone: From the germline J gene comes the end of the CDR3, since the read stops 3 residues before it. V usage is TRBV28 and J usage is TRBJ2-3; D is perhaps TRBD2 (6 bases). CDR3 length equals 15 residues. Germline V gives CDR1 MDHEN, CDR2 SYDVKM. V was clipped by 2 bases and J by 2 bases, with 11 bases between them. CDR3 DNA (partial): TGTGCCAGCAGTTTAATGGCTAGCGCCACAGATACG. It codes for CASSLMASATDT. The complete CDR3 reads CASSLMASATDTQYF.

Incomplete CDR3 DNA: TGTGCCAGCAGCCAGGGAAAGAGTCAGCCG. The encoded protein is CASSQGKSQP. The entire CDR3 protein reads CASSQGKSQPQYF. V is TRBV7-6 and J is TRBJ2-3; D is possibly TRBD1 (5 bases). The read terminates 3 residues before the CDR3 end, so the remaining end is supplied by the germline J gene. Germline V gene data show CDR1 as SGHVS and CDR2 as FNYEAQ. CDR3 size: 13 residues.

About this clone: The read comes to an end 3 residues before the CDR3 does, leaving the germline J gene to fill in the end. The chain is built from TRBV10-3 and TRBJ1-6, with a weak D call TRBD1 (6 bases). This CDR3 spans 16 amino acids. The V end was cut by 2 bases, the J end by 9 bases, with 17 bases between. Germline V gives CDR1 ENHRY, CDR2 SYGVKD. Incomplete CDR3 DNA: TGTGCCATCAGTGAGGCAGGGGCGGAGAGGAGTTCACCC. Protein: CAISEAGAERSSP. The complete CDR3 protein is CAISEAGAERSSPLHF.

Remarks on this clone: The missing CDR3 end, 3 residues past where the read stops, is filled in from the germline J gene. V and J are TRBV7-9 and TRBJ2-5; tentative D call: TRBD2 (6 bases). The CDR3 spans 15 residues. V lost 4 bases to trimming and J lost 7 bases, with 19 bases between them. Germline V gene sequence: CDR1 SEHNR, CDR2 FQNEAQ (reference sequence). CDR3 amino acids: CASSSGLTPPGTQYF. CDR3 bases read: TGTGCCAGCAGCTCCGGACTAACCCCTCCCGGGACC. Together with reference TRBV7-9 and TRBJ2-5, the CDR3 gives the full variable domain: DTGVSQNPRHKITKRGQNVTFRCDPISEHNRLYWYRQTLGQGPEFLTYFQNEAQLEKSRLLSDRFSAERPKGSFSTLEIQRTEQGDSAMYLCASSSGLTPPGTQYFGPGTRLLVL.

Comment on this clone: From the germline J gene comes the end of the CDR3, since the read stops 3 residues before it. The chain uses TRBV5-1 and TRBJ2-1; TRBD2 agrees at 14 bases. The CDR3 contains 19 residues. Germline CDR1 and CDR2: SGHRS and YFSETQ. With V trimmed by 2 bases and J by 0 bases, 7 bases remained unmatched. CDR3 in amino acids: CASSLRTSGGRSSYNEQFF. The sequenced part of the CDR3 DNA is TGCGCCAGCAGCTTAAGGACTAGCGGGGGGAGGAGCTCCTACAATGAG.

Concerning this clone itself: The sequence runs out 3 residues before the end of the CDR3; the remainder is reconstructed from the germline J gene. This chain links TRBV10-3 with TRBJ2-5; perhaps TRBD2 as D (5 bases). The CDR3 runs 13 residues. CDR1 is ENHRY and CDR2 is SYGVKD in the germline V gene. Trimming cost V 4 bases and J 4 bases, with 10 bases left between them. CDR3 bases read: TGTGCCATCAGTGGTAAAGGACTAGAGACC. As protein: CAISGKGLET. The full-length CDR3 reads as CAISGKGLETQYF.

About this clone: The read finishes 3 residues shy of the CDR3 end, and the germline J gene is used to complete it. The genes are TRBV5-8 and TRBJ1-5; the D gene is possibly TRBD1 (6 bases). CDR1 and CDR2 from the germline V gene are SGHTS and YDEGEE. V lost 4 bases to trimming and J lost 3 bases, with 14 bases between them. This CDR3 spans 15 amino acids. Here the CDR3 reads CASSHGQQNNQPQHF. CDR3 DNA, as far as it was read: TGTGCCAGCAGCCATGGACAGCAAAACAATCAGCCC.

In regard to this clone: The read is 3 residues too short to cover the CDR3 end, so that end is filled in from the germline J gene. This sequence joins TRBV10-3 and TRBJ2-7; TRBD2 agrees at 10 bases. The CDR3 length is 15 residues. Per the germline V gene, CDR1 is ENHRY and CDR2 is SYGVKD. The V segment lost 3 bases and the J segment 4 bases; nucleotides outside the gene matches: 6. CDR3 bases read: TGTGCCATCAGTGACAGTAGCGGGGGGCCTTACGAG. It translates to CAISDSSGGPYE. The full CDR3 is CAISDSSGGPYEQYF.

Remarks on this clone: The CDR3 is cut off 3 residues early in the read; its end comes from the germline J gene. The chain links TRBV6-1 to TRBJ1-2, with no clear D. This CDR3 has 12 amino acids. Germline V gene lookup returns CDR1 MNHNS and CDR2 SASEGT. CDR3 DNA (partial): TGTGCCAGCAGTGAAGCGCCGGGGGGC. Protein: CASSEAPGG. The whole CDR3 sequence reads CASSEAPGGYTF.

Comments on this clone: The DNA ends 3 residues before the CDR3 does, and the rest of the CDR3 is filled in from the germline J gene. This chain connects TRBV12-3 or TRBV12-4 to TRBJ2-6; TRBD1 is a possible D gene (5 bases). Trimming pared 3 bases from V and 4 bases from J, leaving 7 bases between. The CDR3 consists of 14 residues. CDR3 bases read: TGTGCCAGCAGTTTTGGGGCAGGGGCCAACGTC. Protein: CASSFGAGANV. The entire CDR3 protein is CASSFGAGANVLTF.

This chain's CDR3 is CASSLTGGEQYF. Partial CDR3 DNA: TGTGCCAGCAGCTTGACTGGAGGCGAG. V usage is TRBV2 and J usage is TRBJ2-7; possibly TRBD2 for D (5 bases). The observed sequence ends 3 residues before the CDR3 terminus, with the missing tail filled in from the germline J gene. This CDR3 comprises 12 residues. CDR1 and CDR2 (germline): SNHLY, FYNNEI. V was trimmed by 6 bases and J by 6 bases, leaving 12 bases between them.

A remark on this clone: The observed sequence ends 3 residues before the CDR3 terminus, with the missing tail filled in from the germline J gene. This chain joins TRBV7-2 and TRBJ2-7; D is perhaps TRBD2 (6 bases). Trimming took off 1 base at V and 2 bases at J, with 9 bases between the two ends. The length of the CDR3 is 14 residues. Per germline, CDR1 SGHTA and CDR2 FQGNSA. The CDR3 spells CASSLVPGAYEQYF. The CDR3 bases that were read are TGTGCCAGCAGCTTAGTTCCGGGGGCCTACGAG.

As to this clone: The read ends 3 residues early relative to the CDR3; the germline J gene fills the gap. This rearrangement joins TRBV19 to TRBJ1-5; TRBD1 is a possible D gene (6 bases). V was clipped by 3 bases and J by 1 base, with 10 bases between them. Germline V gene data show CDR1 as LNHDA and CDR2 as SQIVND (reference sequence). The CDR3 extends over 15 amino acids. The sequenced CDR3 bases are TGTGCCAGTAGTATTAAGGACAGCAGCAATCAGCCC. It yields the protein CASSIKDSSNQP. The whole CDR3 sequence is CASSIKDSSNQPQHF.

CDR3 loop: CASSFTGGDYGYTF. CDR3 bases read: TGCGCCAGCAGCTTTACGGGAGGGGACTATGGC. The V gene is TRBV5-1, the J gene TRBJ1-2; D possibly corresponds to TRBD1 (5 bases). The observed sequence ends 3 residues before the CDR3 terminus, with the missing tail filled in from the germline J gene. Between the trimmed V and J ends, which lost 2 bases and 3 bases, there was a span of 11 bases. This CDR3 spans 14 amino acids. Germline CDR1 SGHRS, CDR2 YFSETQ.

Details on this clone: The sequence runs out 3 residues before the end of the CDR3; the remainder is reconstructed from the germline J gene. Additional DNA sequences in this sample encode the identical CDR3. This chain connects TRBV6-1 to TRBJ1-2, with a tentative D call TRBD1 (5 bases). CDR1 and CDR2 (germline): MNHNS, SASEGT. The V end lost 0 bases, the J end lost 7 bases, and 12 bases lay between the germline ends. The CDR3 has 14 residues. CDR3 sequence: CASSEAQGVSGYTF. CDR3 bases read: TGTGCCAGCAGTGAAGCTCAAGGGGTGTCTGGC.

On this clone itself: The read ends 3 residues before the CDR3 terminus; that terminus is restored from the germline J gene. The rearrangement uses TRBV11-3 and TRBJ1-1; tentative D call: TRBD1 (5 bases). With 3 bases removed from V and 0 bases from J, the gap between germline ends came to 11 bases. Germline CDR1 and CDR2: SGHNT and YENEEA. The CDR3 consists of 15 residues. The CDR3 spells CASSFPGRVNTEAFF. The CDR3 bases that were read are TGTGCCAGCAGCTTCCCAGGGAGGGTGAACACTGAA.

A word on this clone: The CDR3 end lies 3 residues beyond the end of the read and is filled in from the germline J gene. The chain is built from TRBV4-1 and TRBJ2-1; TRBD1 matches at 11 bases. V shed 4 bases and J 7 bases; nucleotides not matched to a gene: 9. Germline V gives CDR1 MGHRA, CDR2 YSYEKL. The length of the CDR3 is 16 residues. CDR3 protein: CASSRDPGTGGNEQFF. CDR3 bases read: TGCGCCAGCAGCCGAGACCCGGGGACAGGGGGGAATGAG.